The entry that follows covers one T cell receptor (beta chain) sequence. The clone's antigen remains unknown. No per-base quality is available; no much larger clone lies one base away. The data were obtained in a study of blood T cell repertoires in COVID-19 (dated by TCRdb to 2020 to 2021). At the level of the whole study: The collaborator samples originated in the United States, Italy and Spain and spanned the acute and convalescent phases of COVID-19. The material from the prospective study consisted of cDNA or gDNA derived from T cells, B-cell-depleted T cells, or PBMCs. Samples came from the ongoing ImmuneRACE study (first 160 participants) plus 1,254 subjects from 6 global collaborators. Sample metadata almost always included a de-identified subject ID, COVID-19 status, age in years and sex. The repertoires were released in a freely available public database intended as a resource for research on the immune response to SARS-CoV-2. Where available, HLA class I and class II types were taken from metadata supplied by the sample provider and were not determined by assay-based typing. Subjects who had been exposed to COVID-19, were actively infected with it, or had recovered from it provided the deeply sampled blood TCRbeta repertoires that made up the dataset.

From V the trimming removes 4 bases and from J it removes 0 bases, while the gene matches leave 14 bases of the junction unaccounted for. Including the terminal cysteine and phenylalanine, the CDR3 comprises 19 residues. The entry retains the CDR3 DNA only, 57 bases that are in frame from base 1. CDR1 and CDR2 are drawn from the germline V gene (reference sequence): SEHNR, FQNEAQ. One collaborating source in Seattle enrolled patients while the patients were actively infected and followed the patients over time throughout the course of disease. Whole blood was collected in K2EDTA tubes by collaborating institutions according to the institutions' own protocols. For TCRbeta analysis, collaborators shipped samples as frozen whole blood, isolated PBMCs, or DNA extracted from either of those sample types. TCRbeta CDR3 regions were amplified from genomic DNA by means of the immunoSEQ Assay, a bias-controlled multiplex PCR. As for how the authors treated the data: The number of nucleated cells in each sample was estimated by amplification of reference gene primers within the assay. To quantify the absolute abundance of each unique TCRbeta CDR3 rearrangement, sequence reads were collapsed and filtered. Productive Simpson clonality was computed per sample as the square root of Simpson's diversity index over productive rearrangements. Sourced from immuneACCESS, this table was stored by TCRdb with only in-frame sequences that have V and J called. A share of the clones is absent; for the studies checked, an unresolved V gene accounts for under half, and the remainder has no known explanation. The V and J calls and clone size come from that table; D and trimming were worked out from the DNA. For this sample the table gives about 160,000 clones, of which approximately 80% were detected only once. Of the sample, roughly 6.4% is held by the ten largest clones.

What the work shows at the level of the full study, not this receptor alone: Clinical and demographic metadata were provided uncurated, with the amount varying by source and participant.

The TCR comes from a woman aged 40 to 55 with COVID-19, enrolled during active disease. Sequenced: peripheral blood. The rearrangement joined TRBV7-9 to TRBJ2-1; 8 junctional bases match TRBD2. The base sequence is TGTGCCAGCAGCTATAGTTTTGCGGGGGGCCGATCCTCCTACAATGAGCAGTTCTTC. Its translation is CASSYSFAGGRSSYNEQFF. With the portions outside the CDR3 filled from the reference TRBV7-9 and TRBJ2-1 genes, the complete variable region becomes DTGVSQNPRHKITKRGQNVTFRCDPISEHNRLYWYRQTLGQGPEFLTYFQNEAQLEKSRLLSDRFSAERPKGSFSTLEIQRTEQGDSAMYLCASSYSFAGGRSSYNEQFFGPGTRLTVL.